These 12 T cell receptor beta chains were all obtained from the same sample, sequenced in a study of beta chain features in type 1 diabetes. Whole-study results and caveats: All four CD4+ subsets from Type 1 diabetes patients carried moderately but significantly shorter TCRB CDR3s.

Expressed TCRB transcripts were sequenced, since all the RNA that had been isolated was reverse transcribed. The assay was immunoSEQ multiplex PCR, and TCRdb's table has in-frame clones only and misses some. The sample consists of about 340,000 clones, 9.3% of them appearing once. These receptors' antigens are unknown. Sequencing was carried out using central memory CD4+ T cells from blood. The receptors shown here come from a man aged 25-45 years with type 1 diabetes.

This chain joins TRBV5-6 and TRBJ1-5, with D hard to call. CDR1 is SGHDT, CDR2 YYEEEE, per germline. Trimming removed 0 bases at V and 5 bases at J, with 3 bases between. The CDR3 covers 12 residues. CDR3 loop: CASSLADQPQHF. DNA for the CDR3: TGTGCCAGCAGCTTGGCAGATCAGCCCCAGCATTTT. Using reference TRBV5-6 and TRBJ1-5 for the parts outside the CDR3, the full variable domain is DAGVTQSPTHLIKTRGQQVTLRCSPKSGHDTVSWYQQALGQGPQFIFQYYEEEERQRGNFPDRFSGHQFPNYSSELNVNALLLGDSALYLCASSLADQPQHFGDGTRLSIL.

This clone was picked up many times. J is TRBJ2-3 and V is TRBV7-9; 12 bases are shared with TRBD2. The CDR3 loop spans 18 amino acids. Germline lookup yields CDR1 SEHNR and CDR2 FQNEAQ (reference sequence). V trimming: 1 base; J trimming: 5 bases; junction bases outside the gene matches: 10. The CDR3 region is CASSLEWTSGASGDTQYF. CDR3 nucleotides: TGTGCCAGCAGCTTAGAATGGACTAGCGGGGCTAGCGGAGATACGCAGTATTTT.

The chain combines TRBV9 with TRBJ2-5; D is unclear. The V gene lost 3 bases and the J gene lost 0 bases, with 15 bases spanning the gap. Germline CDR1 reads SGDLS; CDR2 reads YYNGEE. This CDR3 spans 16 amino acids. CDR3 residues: CASSATALGYQETQYF. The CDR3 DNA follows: TGTGCCAGCAGCGCGACCGCCCTGGGGTACCAAGAGACCCAGTACTTC.

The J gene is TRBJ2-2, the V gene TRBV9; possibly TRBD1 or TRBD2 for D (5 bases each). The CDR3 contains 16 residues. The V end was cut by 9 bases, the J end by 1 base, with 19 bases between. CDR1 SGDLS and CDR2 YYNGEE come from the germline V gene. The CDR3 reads CAIEGWIVENTGELFF. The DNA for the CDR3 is TGTGCCATCGAGGGGTGGATCGTGGAGAACACCGGGGAGCTGTTTTTT.

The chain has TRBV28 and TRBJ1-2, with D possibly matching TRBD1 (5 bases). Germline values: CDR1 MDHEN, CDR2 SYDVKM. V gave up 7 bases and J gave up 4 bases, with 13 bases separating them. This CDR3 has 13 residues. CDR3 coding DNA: TGTGCCAGCAAGAGCCGGGACCGCTATGGCTACACCTTC. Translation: CASKSRDRYGYTF.

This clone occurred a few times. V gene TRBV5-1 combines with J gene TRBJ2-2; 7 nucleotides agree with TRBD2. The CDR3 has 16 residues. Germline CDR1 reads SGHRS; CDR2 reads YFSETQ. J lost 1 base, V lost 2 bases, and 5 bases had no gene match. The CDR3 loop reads CASSLLALQNTGELFF. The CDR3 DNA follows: TGCGCCAGCAGCTTACTAGCGCTACAGAACACCGGGGAGCTGTTTTTT.

The CDR3 loop is CSVDDSSSYEQYF. CDR3 DNA sequence: TGCAGCGTTGATGACAGTAGCTCCTACGAGCAGTACTTC. The chain is built from TRBV29-1 and TRBJ2-7; D is possibly TRBD1 (5 bases). CDR3 length: 13 residues. Trimming pared 3 bases from V and 0 bases from J, leaving 9 bases between. Per the germline V gene, CDR1 is SQVTM and CDR2 is ANQGSEA.

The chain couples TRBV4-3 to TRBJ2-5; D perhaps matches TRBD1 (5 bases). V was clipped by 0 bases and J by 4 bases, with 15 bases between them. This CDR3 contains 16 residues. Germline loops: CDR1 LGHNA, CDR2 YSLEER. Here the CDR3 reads CASSQDLGQGRETQYF. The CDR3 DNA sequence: TGCGCCAGCAGCCAAGATCTTGGGCAGGGTCGAGAGACCCAGTACTTC.

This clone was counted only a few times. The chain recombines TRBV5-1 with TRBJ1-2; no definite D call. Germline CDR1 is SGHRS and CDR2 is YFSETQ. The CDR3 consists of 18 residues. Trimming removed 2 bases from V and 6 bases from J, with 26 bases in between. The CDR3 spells CASSFGGSLEQSENGYTF. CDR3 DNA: TGCGCCAGCAGCTTCGGCGGGTCTCTGGAACAGAGCGAGAATGGCTACACCTTC.

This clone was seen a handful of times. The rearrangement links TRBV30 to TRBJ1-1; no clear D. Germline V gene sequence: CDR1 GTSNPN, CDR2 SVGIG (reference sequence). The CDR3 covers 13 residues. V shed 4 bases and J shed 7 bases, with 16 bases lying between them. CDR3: CAWIRSRRSEAFF. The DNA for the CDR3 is TGTGCCTGGATCCGGTCAAGGCGTAGTGAAGCTTTCTTT.

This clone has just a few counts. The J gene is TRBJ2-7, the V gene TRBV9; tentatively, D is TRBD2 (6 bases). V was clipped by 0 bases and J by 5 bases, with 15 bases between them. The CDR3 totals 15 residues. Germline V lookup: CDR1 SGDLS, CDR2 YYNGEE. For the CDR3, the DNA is TGTGCCAGCAGCGTAGCTGCGGGGAAGTTGAACGAGCAGTACTTC. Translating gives CASSVAAGKLNEQYF.

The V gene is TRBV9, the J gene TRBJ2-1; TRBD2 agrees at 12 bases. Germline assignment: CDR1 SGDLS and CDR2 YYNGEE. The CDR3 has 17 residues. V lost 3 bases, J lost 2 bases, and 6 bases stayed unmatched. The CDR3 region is CASSAGLAGPPYNEQFF. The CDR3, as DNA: TGTGCCAGCAGCGCAGGACTAGCGGGGCCCCCCTACAATGAGCAGTTCTTC.